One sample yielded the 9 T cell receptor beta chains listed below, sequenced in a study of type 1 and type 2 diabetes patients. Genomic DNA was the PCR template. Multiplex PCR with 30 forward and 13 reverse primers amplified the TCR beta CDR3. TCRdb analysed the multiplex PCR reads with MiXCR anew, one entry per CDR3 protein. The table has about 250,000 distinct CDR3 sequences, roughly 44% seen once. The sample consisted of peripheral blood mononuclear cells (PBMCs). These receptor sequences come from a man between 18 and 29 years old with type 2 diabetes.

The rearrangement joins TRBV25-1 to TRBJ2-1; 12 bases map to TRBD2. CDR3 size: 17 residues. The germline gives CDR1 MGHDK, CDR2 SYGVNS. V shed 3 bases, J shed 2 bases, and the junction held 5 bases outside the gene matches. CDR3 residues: CASSDLASGGAYNEQFF. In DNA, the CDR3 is TGTGCCAGCAGTGATCTTGCTAGCGGGGGGGCCTACAATGAGCAGTTCTTC.

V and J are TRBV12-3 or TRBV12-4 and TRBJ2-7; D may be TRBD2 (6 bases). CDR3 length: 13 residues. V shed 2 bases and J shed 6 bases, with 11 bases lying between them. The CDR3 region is CASSLSRTTEQYF. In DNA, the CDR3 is TGTGCCAGCAGTTTAAGCAGGACTACCGAGCAGTACTTC.

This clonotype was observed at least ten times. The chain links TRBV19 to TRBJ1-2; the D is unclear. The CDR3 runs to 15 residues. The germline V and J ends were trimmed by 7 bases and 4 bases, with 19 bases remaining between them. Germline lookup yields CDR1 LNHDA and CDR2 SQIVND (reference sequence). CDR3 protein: CASTPRVEVGYGYTF. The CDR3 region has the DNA TGTGCCAGTACCCCTCGGGTGGAGGTTGGCTATGGCTACACCTTC.

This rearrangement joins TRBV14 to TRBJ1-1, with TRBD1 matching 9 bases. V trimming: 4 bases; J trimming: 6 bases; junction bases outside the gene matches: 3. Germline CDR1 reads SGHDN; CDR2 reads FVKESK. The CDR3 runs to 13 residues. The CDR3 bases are TGTGCCAGCAGCCGGGACAGGGCCCCTGAAGCTTTCTTT. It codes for CASSRDRAPEAFF. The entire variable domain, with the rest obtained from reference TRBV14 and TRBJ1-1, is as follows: EAGVTQFPSHSVIEKGQTVTLRCDPISGHDNLYWYRRVMGKEIKFLLHFVKESKQDESGMPNNRFLAERTGGTYSTLKVQPAELEDSGVYFCASSRDRAPEAFFGQGTRLTVV.

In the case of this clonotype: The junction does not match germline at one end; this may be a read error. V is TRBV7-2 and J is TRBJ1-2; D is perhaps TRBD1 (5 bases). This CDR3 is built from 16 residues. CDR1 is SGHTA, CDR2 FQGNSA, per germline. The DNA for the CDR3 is TGCGCCAGCAGCCAAGATCTATGGGGGGAGAGCTATGGCTACACCTTC. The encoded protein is CASSQDLWGESYGYTF.

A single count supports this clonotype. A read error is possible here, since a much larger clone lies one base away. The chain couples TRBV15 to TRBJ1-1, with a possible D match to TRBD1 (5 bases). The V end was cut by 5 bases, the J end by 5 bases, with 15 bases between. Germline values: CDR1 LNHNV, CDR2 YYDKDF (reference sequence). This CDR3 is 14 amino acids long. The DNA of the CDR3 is TGTGCCACCAGCGGAGCGGGGACGGGGACTGAAGCTTTCTTT. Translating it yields CATSGAGTGTEAFF. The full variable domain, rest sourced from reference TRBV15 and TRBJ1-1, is DAMVIQNPRYQVTQFGKPVTLSCSQTLNHNVMYWYQQKSSQAPKLLFHYYDKDFNNEADTPDNFQSRRPNTSFCFLDIRSPGLGDTAMYLCATSGAGTGTEAFFGQGTRLTVV.

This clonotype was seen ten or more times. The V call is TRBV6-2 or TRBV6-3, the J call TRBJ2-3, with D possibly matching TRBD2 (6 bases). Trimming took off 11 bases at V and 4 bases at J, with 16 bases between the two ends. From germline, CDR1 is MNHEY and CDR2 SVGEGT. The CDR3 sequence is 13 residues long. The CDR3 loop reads CAHGGSLADTQYF. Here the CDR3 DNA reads TGTGCCCACGGAGGGTCCTTGGCAGATACGCAGTATTTT.

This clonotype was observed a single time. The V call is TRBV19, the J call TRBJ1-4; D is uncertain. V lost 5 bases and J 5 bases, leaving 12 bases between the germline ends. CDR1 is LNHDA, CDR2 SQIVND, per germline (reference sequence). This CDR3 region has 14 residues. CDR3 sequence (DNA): TGTGCCAGTAGTTATGCAGGTCGGAATGAAAAACTGTTTTTT. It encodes CASSYAGRNEKLFF.

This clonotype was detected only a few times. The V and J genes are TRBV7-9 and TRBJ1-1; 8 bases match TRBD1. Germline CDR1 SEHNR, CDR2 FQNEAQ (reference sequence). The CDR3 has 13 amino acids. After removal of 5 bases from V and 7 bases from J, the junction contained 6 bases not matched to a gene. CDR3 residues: CASSHGQGGEAFF. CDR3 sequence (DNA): TGTGCCAGCAGCCACGGACAGGGTGGTGAAGCTTTCTTT.